Listed here are 4 T cell receptor beta chains from one sample, sequenced in a study of CD8 T cells in ankylosing spondylitis. TCRdb reanalysed the 5' RACE reads using MiXCR and keeps one entry per CDR3 protein. In the table there are under 300,000 distinct CDR3 sequences, around 11% of which are singletons. What was sequenced was blood, either unsorted or a sorted T cell fraction (not recorded which). The receptors were sampled from a male donor with ankylosing spondylitis or in good health (not recorded which).

This clonotype was seen a few times. This chain uses TRBV7-2 with TRBJ2-3, with D tentatively TRBD2 (6 bases). The CDR3 extends over 15 amino acids. Germline CDR1 and CDR2: SGHTA and FQGNSA. V shed 1 base and J shed 0 bases, with 8 bases lying between them. The CDR3 nucleotides are TGTGCCAGCAGCTTAGGGCTAGCGAGCACAGATACGCAGTATTTT. This encodes CASSLGLASTDTQYF.

This clonotype was detected many times. V gene TRBV14 combines with J gene TRBJ2-1; TRBD2 matches 12 bases. Losses at the gene ends were 2 bases for V and 9 bases for J; bases not matched to a gene: 5. Looked up from germline, CDR1 is SGHDN and CDR2 is FVKESK. The CDR3 extends over 15 amino acids. Here the CDR3 DNA reads TGTGCCAGCAGCCAATCAACTAGCGGGAGGACTGAGCAGTTCTTC. Amino acids: CASSQSTSGRTEQFF.

The table lists this clonotype with many counts. V usage is TRBV5-1 and J usage is TRBJ2-5; no clear D. V was trimmed by 4 bases and J by 3 bases, leaving 10 bases between them. The CDR3 extends over 13 amino acids. The germline V gene has CDR1 SGHRS and CDR2 YFSETQ. CDR3 bases: TGCGCCAGCAGCCCCGGGCCTGAAGAGACCCAGTACTTC. Translation: CASSPGPEETQYF.

This clonotype was seen ten or more times. V and J are TRBV11-2 and TRBJ2-2, with D perhaps TRBD2 (5 bases). V was pared by 3 bases and J by 4 bases, with 9 bases between. The CDR3 is 14 amino acids. The germline CDR1 and CDR2 sequences are SGHAT and FQNNGV. The CDR3 bases are TGTGCCAGCAGCTTTGAGCGGTCCACCGGGGAGCTGTTTTTT. Its translation is CASSFERSTGELFF. The variable domain in full, with the rest retrieved from reference TRBV11-2 and TRBJ2-2, is EAGVAQSPRYKIIEKRQSVAFWCNPISGHATLYWYQQILGQGPKLLIQFQNNGVVDDSQLPKDRFSAERLKGVDSTLKIQPAKLEDSAVYLCASSFERSTGELFFGEGSRLTVL.